This T cell receptor (beta chain) was captured by sequencing in a study of PD-1 blockade in mismatch repair-deficient tumors. The method was immunoSEQ multiplex PCR; TCRdb's version includes in-frame clones alone and lacks a portion of them. The sample yields 100,000 to 150,000 clones, about nine tenths seen once. J lost 3 bases, V lost 3 bases, and 3 bases had no gene match. CDR1 and CDR2 (germline): MGHRA, YSYEKL. The CDR3 totals 15 residues. The TCR sequence derives from an adult with mismatch repair-deficient cancer. The source was peripheral blood, collected approximately 72 weeks after starting pembrolizumab. The V call is TRBV4-1, the J call TRBJ2-3; 10 bases are a match to TRBD2. CDR3 region: CASSHPSGRTDTQYF. The CDR3 DNA reads as TGCGCCAGCAGCCACCCTAGCGGGAGAACAGATACGCAGTATTTT.